Listed below are T cell receptor beta chains from one sample, sequenced in a study of cytotoxic CD8 clonotypes in ibrutinib-treated CLL. Only in-frame clones appear in the TCRdb table, and some are missing; sequencing was by immunoSEQ multiplex PCR. The sample yields tens of thousands of clones, about 70% seen once. This material consisted of PBMCs, taken after 24 months of ibrutinib treatment. The receptors originated from a human donor with chronic lymphocytic leukemia. The CDR3 runs from the conserved cysteine through the conserved F or W. Each record gives: V gene, D gene, clone size, J gene, CDR3 protein, CDR3 DNA. D genes are given only for firm matches. The listing skips clone size in some rows; elsewhere it reads once, few, many or a size class.

V gene: TRBV1
D gene: NA
clone size: NA
J gene: TRBJ2-4
CDR3 protein: CTSSQTRQIRNIQYF
CDR3 DNA: TGCACCAGCAGCCAAACCCGACAGATTCGAAACATTCAGTACTTC

V gene: TRBV19
D gene: NA
clone size: few
J gene: TRBJ1-1
CDR3 protein: CASSIRRENTEAFF
CDR3 DNA: TGTGCCAGTAGTATTAGGAGGGAGAACACTGAAGCTTTCTTT

V gene: TRBV5-1
D gene: TRBD1
clone size: NA
J gene: TRBJ1-1
CDR3 protein: CASSLARGVNTEAFF
CDR3 DNA: TGCGCCAGCAGCTTGGCCAGGGGGGTAAACACTGAAGCTTTCTTT

V gene: TRBV5-4
D gene: TRBD1
clone size: few
J gene: TRBJ2-2
CDR3 protein: CASSPSDRVATGELFF
CDR3 DNA: TGTGCCAGCAGCCCCTCGGACAGGGTGGCCACCGGGGAGCTGTTTTTT

V gene: TRBV11-2
D gene: TRBD2
clone size: NA
J gene: TRBJ2-7
CDR3 protein: CAGSPGGYEQYF
CDR3 DNA: TGTGCCGGCTCCCCGGGGGGCTACGAGCAGTACTTC

V gene: TRBV5-1
D gene: NA
clone size: NA
J gene: TRBJ2-7
CDR3 protein: CASSIGSGSYEQYF
CDR3 DNA: TGCGCCAGCAGCATAGGGTCGGGCTCCTACGAGCAGTACTTC

V gene: TRBV13
D gene: TRBD1
clone size: few
J gene: TRBJ1-2
CDR3 protein: CASSSGQGNYGYTF
CDR3 DNA: TGTGCCAGCAGCTCGGGACAGGGAAACTATGGCTACACCTTC

V gene: TRBV25-1
D gene: TRBD1
clone size: NA
J gene: TRBJ2-7
CDR3 protein: CASSPGQGRDEQYF
CDR3 DNA: TGTGCCAGCTCCCCGGGACAGGGCAGGGACGAGCAGTACTTC

V gene: TRBV2
D gene: TRBD1
clone size: NA
J gene: TRBJ1-2
CDR3 protein: CASSGDRVFYGYTF
CDR3 DNA: TGTGCCAGCAGCGGGGACAGGGTTTTCTATGGCTACACCTTC

V gene: TRBV27
D gene: NA
clone size: NA
J gene: TRBJ2-2
CDR3 protein: CASSLSGHLMNTGELFF
CDR3 DNA: TGTGCCAGCAGTTTATCGGGACACCTCATGAACACCGGGGAGCTGTTTTTT

V gene: TRBV10-1
D gene: TRBD1
clone size: NA
J gene: TRBJ2-3
CDR3 protein: CASSESSDRFTDTQYF
CDR3 DNA: TGCGCCAGCAGTGAGTCGTCGGACAGGTTCACAGATACGCAGTATTTT

V gene: TRBV5-1
D gene: NA
clone size: NA
J gene: TRBJ1-6
CDR3 protein: CASSLVTGWNSPLHF
CDR3 DNA: TGCGCCAGCAGCTTGGTCACCGGTTGGAATTCACCCCTCCACTTT

V gene: TRBV2
D gene: NA
clone size: once
J gene: TRBJ1-2
CDR3 protein: CASSWTPYGYTF
CDR3 DNA: TGTGCCAGCAGTTGGACACCTTATGGCTACACCTTC

V gene: TRBV10-3
D gene: TRBD1
clone size: NA
J gene: TRBJ2-5
CDR3 protein: CAIKSQGEETQYF
CDR3 DNA: TGTGCCATCAAGTCACAGGGGGAAGAGACCCAGTACTTC

V gene: TRBV4-2
D gene: NA
clone size: NA
J gene: TRBJ2-7
CDR3 protein: CASSQAAGGEQYF
CDR3 DNA: TGTGCCAGCAGCCAAGCGGCAGGCGGCGAGCAGTACTTC

V gene: TRBV30
D gene: TRBD2
clone size: NA
J gene: TRBJ2-7
CDR3 protein: CAWMARGLSYEQYF
CDR3 DNA: TGTGCCTGGATGGCGCGGGGGTTGAGCTACGAGCAGTACTTC

V gene: TRBV11-3
D gene: NA
clone size: NA
J gene: TRBJ2-2
CDR3 protein: CASSLLGPETGELFF
CDR3 DNA: TGTGCCAGCAGCTTACTTGGGCCAGAGACCGGGGAGCTGTTTTTT

V gene: TRBV12-5
D gene: NA
clone size: NA
J gene: TRBJ2-5
CDR3 protein: CASAIRGVEETQYF
CDR3 DNA: TGTGCTAGTGCTATTAGGGGGGTCGAAGAGACCCAGTACTTC

V gene: TRBV5-5
D gene: NA
clone size: NA
J gene: TRBJ2-5
CDR3 protein: CASSPGPHGETQYF
CDR3 DNA: TGTGCCAGCAGCCCGGGCCCCCACGGGGAGACCCAGTACTTC

V gene: TRBV6-6
D gene: NA
clone size: few
J gene: TRBJ2-6
CDR3 protein: CASSATGSSGANVLTF
CDR3 DNA: TGTGCCAGCAGTGCAACAGGGTCCTCTGGGGCCAACGTCCTGACTTTC

V gene: TRBV2
D gene: NA
clone size: few
J gene: TRBJ1-6
CDR3 protein: CASQGPSPLHF
CDR3 DNA: TGTGCCAGCCAGGGGCCCTCACCCCTCCACTTT

V gene: TRBV5-6
D gene: NA
clone size: NA
J gene: TRBJ2-2
CDR3 protein: CASSPRGNTGELFF
CDR3 DNA: TGTGCCAGCAGTCCGCGGGGGAACACCGGGGAGCTGTTTTTT

V gene: TRBV19
D gene: NA
clone size: NA
J gene: TRBJ1-1
CDR3 protein: CASSKNRNTEAFF
CDR3 DNA: TGTGCCAGTAGTAAGAACAGGAACACTGAAGCTTTCTTT

V gene: TRBV11-2
D gene: NA
clone size: NA
J gene: TRBJ1-1
CDR3 protein: CASSFALRAEAFF
CDR3 DNA: TGTGCCAGCAGCTTCGCACTTCGGGCTGAAGCTTTCTTT

V gene: TRBV28
D gene: TRBD1
clone size: NA
J gene: TRBJ1-2
CDR3 protein: CASSFPGGGYGYTF
CDR3 DNA: TGTGCCAGCAGTTTCCCAGGGGGCGGCTATGGCTACACCTTC

V gene: TRBV5-1
D gene: NA
clone size: NA
J gene: TRBJ1-5
CDR3 protein: CASSRGQNSNQPQHF
CDR3 DNA: TGCGCCAGCAGCCGAGGACAGAATAGCAATCAGCCCCAGCATTTT

V gene: TRBV20-1
D gene: NA
clone size: NA
J gene: TRBJ2-3
CDR3 protein: CSVRNSDTQYF
CDR3 DNA: TGCAGTGTTCGGAATTCAGATACGCAGTATTTT

V gene: TRBV4-1
D gene: NA
clone size: few
J gene: TRBJ2-7
CDR3 protein: CASSQDQGGGSTLDYEQYF
CDR3 DNA: TGCGCCAGCAGCCAAGATCAGGGAGGGGGGTCGACTCTCGACTACGAGCAGTACTTC

V gene: TRBV5-6
D gene: NA
clone size: NA
J gene: TRBJ2-3
CDR3 protein: CASSVGVDTDTQYF
CDR3 DNA: TGTGCCAGCAGCGTAGGGGTGGACACAGATACGCAGTATTTT

V gene: TRBV6-4
D gene: NA
clone size: NA
J gene: TRBJ1-1
CDR3 protein: CASSDQPQGWGLAEAFF
CDR3 DNA: TGTGCCAGCAGTGATCAACCCCAGGGATGGGGGCTCGCTGAAGCTTTCTTT

V gene: TRBV27
D gene: NA
clone size: NA
J gene: TRBJ1-1
CDR3 protein: CASSSWRQQRIGAFF
CDR3 DNA: TGTGCCAGCAGTTCATGGAGACAGCAACGGATCGGGGCTTTCTTT